The present T cell receptor beta chain was sequenced within a study of CD8 T cells in ankylosing spondylitis. Whole-study findings and limits: It was reported that disease-linked clones were significantly enriched in matched ankylosing spondylitis synovial fluid. Eight or nine highly homologous variants formed a TCR beta motif that appeared characteristic of ankylosing spondylitis blood.

This clonotype was found many times. Its antigen is still unknown. V lost 6 bases and J lost 1, with 16 bases in between. Per the germline V gene, CDR1 is DFQATT and CDR2 is SNEGSKA (reference sequence). The CDR3 has 14 amino acids. In making TCR beta libraries, quantitative 5'-RACE with molecular barcodes was used. Using its own MiXCR run on the 5' RACE reads, TCRdb lists one record per CDR3 protein. The table shows a few hundred thousand distinct CDR3 sequences, with more than 9% occurring only once. This sequence was found in a male donor with ankylosing spondylitis or in good health (not recorded which). V gene TRBV20-1 combines with J gene TRBJ2-7; possible D gene TRBD1, 5 bases. The material sequenced was blood, either unsorted or a sorted T cell fraction (not recorded which). Written as DNA, the CDR3 is TGCAGTGCCCGGCGTGGACAAATTTCCTACGAGCAGTACTTC. Amino acids: CSARRGQISYEQYF.